The entry below gives a single TCR beta chain sequence along with its context. This specimen belongs to a study of graft-versus-host responses after intestinal transplantation. Study-wide context: All recipients were given anti-thymocyte globulin induction, and tacrolimus and steroids were then administered for around three years.

CDR3 length: 15 residues. The V end was cut by 1 base, the J end by 6 bases, with 10 bases between. Germline CDR1 reads MGHDK; CDR2 reads SYGVNS. The data were produced by immunoSEQ multiplex PCR, yet TCRdb's version contains in-frame clones alone and is incomplete. This repertoire shows roughly 23,000 clones, roughly 90% found once; its top ten account for roughly 2%. The clonotype was recovered from a human patient who received an intestinal transplant, so some T cells may come from the graft donor. The genes are TRBV25-1 and TRBJ2-6; D ambiguous. This specimen consisted of PBMCs, obtained 39 to 40 days after intestinal transplant. This CDR3 reads CASSEWIDKANVLTF. DNA for the CDR3: TGTGCCAGCAGTGAATGGATAGATAAGGCCAACGTCCTGACTTTC.